A selection of T cell receptor beta chains follows, all from one sample in a study of T cell changes during pregnancy in multiple sclerosis. Sequencing was performed with immunoSEQ multiplex PCR; in TCRdb, only in-frame clones are kept and a portion is missing. This sample yields tens of thousands of clones, of which around 91% are seen a single time; under 9.5% belongs to the top ten. Material: CD8+ T cells from peripheral blood mononuclear cells, obtained in the second trimester of pregnancy. These TCRs come from a female donor with multiple sclerosis, enrolled in a pregnancy study. Both conserved end residues are part of each CDR3. Fields, in order: clone size, D gene, V gene, J gene, CDR3 DNA, CDR3 protein. A D gene is named only where the DNA matches it firmly. The listing skips clone size in some rows; elsewhere it reads once, few, many or a size class.

clone size: NA; D gene: NA; V gene: TRBV29-1; J gene: TRBJ2-1; CDR3 DNA: TGCAGCGTCGTTTCCTACAATGAGCAGTTCTTC; CDR3 protein: CSVVSYNEQFF
clone size: NA; D gene: NA; V gene: TRBV15; J gene: TRBJ1-6; CDR3 DNA: TGTGCCACCAGCAGAGACCGAGGGGGTGGGTCACCCCTCCACTTT; CDR3 protein: CATSRDRGGGSPLHF
clone size: NA; D gene: NA; V gene: TRBV30; J gene: TRBJ2-7; CDR3 DNA: TGTGCCTGGATCGGAGGGGGCCAGGTGTACTTC; CDR3 protein: CAWIGGGQVYF
clone size: NA; D gene: NA; V gene: TRBV27; J gene: TRBJ2-1; CDR3 DNA: TGTGCCAGCAGTTTATTCGGGGAGAACTACAATGAGCAGTTCTTC; CDR3 protein: CASSLFGENYNEQFF
clone size: NA; D gene: NA; V gene: TRBV15; J gene: TRBJ1-5; CDR3 DNA: TGTGCCACCGGATTACAGGTTTCCGTCCCCCCCCAGCATTTT; CDR3 protein: CATGLQVSVPPQHF
clone size: NA; D gene: TRBD2; V gene: TRBV6-1; J gene: TRBJ2-5; CDR3 DNA: TGTGCCAGCAGTGAATGGGAACTAGCGGGTGGAGAGACCCAGTACTTC; CDR3 protein: CASSEWELAGGETQYF
clone size: NA; D gene: NA; V gene: TRBV4-1; J gene: TRBJ1-2; CDR3 DNA: TGCGCCAGCACCTCGGGGGGGGGAGGCTATGGCTACACCTTC; CDR3 protein: CASTSGGGGYGYTF
clone size: NA; D gene: NA; V gene: TRBV15; J gene: TRBJ1-5; CDR3 DNA: TGTGCCACCAGCAGAGATCCGGGACAAAATCAGCCCCAGCATTTT; CDR3 protein: CATSRDPGQNQPQHF
clone size: NA; D gene: TRBD1; V gene: TRBV13; J gene: TRBJ1-2; CDR3 DNA: TGTGCCAGCAGCGCAGGGGGCGTAGACGGCTACACCTTC; CDR3 protein: CASSAGGVDGYTF
clone size: NA; D gene: NA; V gene: TRBV10-3; J gene: TRBJ1-2; CDR3 DNA: TGTGCCATCAGTGAGAACAGATTTACGAACTATGGCTACACCTTC; CDR3 protein: CAISENRFTNYGYTF
clone size: NA; D gene: TRBD1; V gene: TRBV13; J gene: TRBJ1-2; CDR3 DNA: TGTGCCAGCAGCTCACCGGGACAGGCTGGATATGGCTACACCTTC; CDR3 protein: CASSSPGQAGYGYTF
clone size: NA; D gene: TRBD1; V gene: TRBV5-1; J gene: TRBJ1-1; CDR3 DNA: TGCGCCAGCAGCGGGCAGGGGGTCGGCACTGAAGCTTTCTTT; CDR3 protein: CASSGQGVGTEAFF
clone size: NA; D gene: TRBD1; V gene: TRBV7-9; J gene: TRBJ1-6; CDR3 DNA: TGTGCCAGCAGCCCCGCGACAGGGTACTCACCCCTCCACTTT; CDR3 protein: CASSPATGYSPLHF
clone size: NA; D gene: TRBD1; V gene: TRBV19; J gene: TRBJ2-3; CDR3 DNA: TGTGCCAGTAGTATAGACGGGGACAGGGGGCTCGTGGATACGCAGTATTTT; CDR3 protein: CASSIDGDRGLVDTQYF
clone size: NA; D gene: TRBD2; V gene: TRBV29-1; J gene: TRBJ2-3; CDR3 DNA: TGCAGCGGATTAGCGGGAGAGGGCACGCAGTATTTT; CDR3 protein: CSGLAGEGTQYF
clone size: once; D gene: TRBD1; V gene: TRBV13; J gene: TRBJ1-1; CDR3 DNA: TGTGCCAGCAGCACAGTGGGACAGGGGATGATGATGGGCACTGAAGCTTTCTTT; CDR3 protein: CASSTVGQGMMMGTEAFF
clone size: NA; D gene: NA; V gene: TRBV5-6; J gene: TRBJ1-1; CDR3 DNA: TGTGCCAGCAGCTTGGAGGGGACTACTGAAGCTTTCTTT; CDR3 protein: CASSLEGTTEAFF
clone size: NA; D gene: TRBD1; V gene: TRBV6-5; J gene: TRBJ1-2; CDR3 DNA: TGTGCCAGCAGTGTCCGGGACAGAGCTAACTATGGCTACACCTTC; CDR3 protein: CASSVRDRANYGYTF
clone size: NA; D gene: NA; V gene: TRBV19; J gene: TRBJ2-3; CDR3 DNA: TGTGCCAGTAGTATGCGGACCTTCGACCTAGCGCACTCTAGCACAGATACGCAGTATTTT; CDR3 protein: CASSMRTFDLAHSSTDTQYF
clone size: NA; D gene: NA; V gene: TRBV13; J gene: TRBJ2-5; CDR3 DNA: TGTGCCAGCAGCCTCCCCTCTGGCGGGCCTACCCAAGAGACCCAGTACTTC; CDR3 protein: CASSLPSGGPTQETQYF
clone size: NA; D gene: TRBD2; V gene: TRBV5-4; J gene: TRBJ2-7; CDR3 DNA: TGTGCCAGCAGCTTTGGTCGGGGGGCCTACGAGCAGTACTTC; CDR3 protein: CASSFGRGAYEQYF
clone size: NA; D gene: NA; V gene: TRBV7-6; J gene: TRBJ2-7; CDR3 DNA: TGTGCCAGCAGCTTTCAGGAAGGCCCCCACGAGCAGTACTTC; CDR3 protein: CASSFQEGPHEQYF
clone size: once; D gene: TRBD2; V gene: TRBV9; J gene: TRBJ2-2; CDR3 DNA: TGTGCCAGCAGCGTAGCCCGGGAGGGCCGCAACACCGGGGAGCTGTTTTTT; CDR3 protein: CASSVAREGRNTGELFF
clone size: NA; D gene: NA; V gene: TRBV19; J gene: TRBJ2-7; CDR3 DNA: TGTGCCAGTAGTAGTAGGGACAACTTCTACGAGCAGTACTTC; CDR3 protein: CASSSRDNFYEQYF
clone size: NA; D gene: NA; V gene: TRBV10-3; J gene: TRBJ2-7; CDR3 DNA: TGTGCCATCAGTGAGGGAGCGGGTCACGAGCAGTACTTC; CDR3 protein: CAISEGAGHEQYF
clone size: NA; D gene: NA; V gene: TRBV18; J gene: TRBJ2-1; CDR3 DNA: TGTGCCAGCTCACCGTACAGGGTTCAAGATGAGCAGTTCTTC; CDR3 protein: CASSPYRVQDEQFF
clone size: NA; D gene: TRBD1; V gene: TRBV27; J gene: TRBJ2-3; CDR3 DNA: TGTGCCAGCAGTTTTTCAGGGGGTTACACAGATACGCAGTATTTT; CDR3 protein: CASSFSGGYTDTQYF
clone size: NA; D gene: NA; V gene: TRBV6-1; J gene: TRBJ2-2; CDR3 DNA: TGTGCCGCCGGGGTCCTGAACACCGGGGAGCTGTTTTTT; CDR3 protein: CAAGVLNTGELFF
clone size: NA; D gene: NA; V gene: TRBV19; J gene: TRBJ1-2; CDR3 DNA: TGTGCCAGTAGTAACGGGTATGGCTACACCTTC; CDR3 protein: CASSNGYGYTF
clone size: NA; D gene: TRBD1; V gene: TRBV13; J gene: TRBJ2-7; CDR3 DNA: TGTGCCAGCAGCTTACCCGGGACAGTCTCCTACGAGCAGTACTTC; CDR3 protein: CASSLPGTVSYEQYF
clone size: few; D gene: NA; V gene: TRBV6-5; J gene: TRBJ1-1; CDR3 DNA: TGTGCCAGCTCGGACACGTCGGAAGCTTTCTTT; CDR3 protein: CASSDTSEAFF
clone size: NA; D gene: NA; V gene: TRBV7-9; J gene: TRBJ1-2; CDR3 DNA: TGTGCCAGCAGTCATGACAGTTCTAACTATGGCTACACCTTC; CDR3 protein: CASSHDSSNYGYTF
clone size: NA; D gene: NA; V gene: TRBV7-9; J gene: TRBJ1-1; CDR3 DNA: TGTGCCAGCAGCTTAGAAGTGGGTGGAGACACTGAAGCTTTCTTT; CDR3 protein: CASSLEVGGDTEAFF
clone size: NA; D gene: TRBD2; V gene: TRBV10-2; J gene: TRBJ2-3; CDR3 DNA: TGCGCCAGCAGTGACTCGGGAGGGAAAGATACGCAGTATTTT; CDR3 protein: CASSDSGGKDTQYF
clone size: NA; D gene: NA; V gene: TRBV11-2; J gene: TRBJ1-4; CDR3 DNA: TGTGCCAGCAGCTCCGGTCCTAAATATGAAAAACTGTTTTTT; CDR3 protein: CASSSGPKYEKLFF
clone size: NA; D gene: NA; V gene: TRBV25-1; J gene: TRBJ1-6; CDR3 DNA: TGTGCCAGCAGTGACAGGGGCGATAATTCACCCCTCCACTTT; CDR3 protein: CASSDRGDNSPLHF
clone size: NA; D gene: NA; V gene: TRBV5-1; J gene: TRBJ2-5; CDR3 DNA: TGCGCCAGCAGCCTGGGGGGCGAAGAGACCCAGTACTTC; CDR3 protein: CASSLGGEETQYF
clone size: NA; D gene: NA; V gene: TRBV13; J gene: TRBJ2-1; CDR3 DNA: TGTGCCAGCAGCCCCCTCCTAGCGACCCAGGACGGTGAGCAGTTCTTC; CDR3 protein: CASSPLLATQDGEQFF
clone size: NA; D gene: NA; V gene: TRBV20-1; J gene: TRBJ2-2; CDR3 DNA: TGCAGTCTGAACAGGGCCGGGGAGCTGTTTTTT; CDR3 protein: CSLNRAGELFF
clone size: NA; D gene: TRBD1; V gene: TRBV5-6; J gene: TRBJ1-1; CDR3 DNA: TGTGCCAGCAGCTTGGGGCAGGGGGTGGCTGAAGCTTTCTTT; CDR3 protein: CASSLGQGVAEAFF
clone size: NA; D gene: NA; V gene: TRBV6-5; J gene: TRBJ2-1; CDR3 DNA: TGTGCCAGCAGTTCTCAGGGGCCGTACAATGAGCAGTTCTTC; CDR3 protein: CASSSQGPYNEQFF
clone size: NA; D gene: TRBD1; V gene: TRBV11-2; J gene: TRBJ1-1; CDR3 DNA: TGTGCCAGCAGGGGACAGGGCCCTGAAGCTTTCTTT; CDR3 protein: CASRGQGPEAFF